The clone carrying this T cell receptor beta chain was counted a few times. This record belongs to a study of blood T cells in healthy people across ages. V lost 3 bases and J lost 3; bases outside the gene matches: 9. The CDR3 has 17 amino acids. Germline V gene lookup returns CDR1 SGHRS and CDR2 YFSETQ. A sample-barcoded 5' primer and a J-beta primer mix were used in a second PCR of roughly 7 to 11 cycles. Each CDR3 protein gets one entry after TCRdb re-called the 5' RACE reads with MiXCR. In the table there are about 500,000 distinct CDR3 sequences, 24% of which are singletons. This same sample was also part of a study on T cells of mothers and their children. That work adds: Related mother and child pairs showed slightly greater overlap (not significant) than unrelated pairs did.

The chain joins TRBV5-1 to TRBJ2-5, with 12 nucleotides matching TRBD2. Sequencing used blood. The TCR comes from a boy aged 5-17 years in good health. The CDR3, as DNA: TGCGCCAGCAGCTGGCCCGTACTAGCGGGGGGCGAAGAGACCCAGTACTTC. It codes for CASSWPVLAGGEETQYF.